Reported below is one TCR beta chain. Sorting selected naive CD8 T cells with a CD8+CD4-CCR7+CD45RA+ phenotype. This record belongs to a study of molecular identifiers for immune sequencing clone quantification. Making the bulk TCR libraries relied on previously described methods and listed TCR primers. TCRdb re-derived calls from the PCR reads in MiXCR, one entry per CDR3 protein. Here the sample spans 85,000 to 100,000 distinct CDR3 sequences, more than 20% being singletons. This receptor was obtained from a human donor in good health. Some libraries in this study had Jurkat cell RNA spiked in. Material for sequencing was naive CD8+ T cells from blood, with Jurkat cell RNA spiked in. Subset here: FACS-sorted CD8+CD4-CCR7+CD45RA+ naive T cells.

Written as DNA, the CDR3 is TGTGCCAGCAGTTTGACGGGCGCCTATGGCTACACCTTC. This gives the protein CASSLTGAYGYTF. The V call is TRBV6-5, the J call TRBJ1-2; D remains ambiguous. This CDR3 region has 13 residues. Germline V CDR1 and CDR2: MNHEY, SVGAGI. Trimming removed 4 bases at V and 4 bases at J, with 10 bases between.